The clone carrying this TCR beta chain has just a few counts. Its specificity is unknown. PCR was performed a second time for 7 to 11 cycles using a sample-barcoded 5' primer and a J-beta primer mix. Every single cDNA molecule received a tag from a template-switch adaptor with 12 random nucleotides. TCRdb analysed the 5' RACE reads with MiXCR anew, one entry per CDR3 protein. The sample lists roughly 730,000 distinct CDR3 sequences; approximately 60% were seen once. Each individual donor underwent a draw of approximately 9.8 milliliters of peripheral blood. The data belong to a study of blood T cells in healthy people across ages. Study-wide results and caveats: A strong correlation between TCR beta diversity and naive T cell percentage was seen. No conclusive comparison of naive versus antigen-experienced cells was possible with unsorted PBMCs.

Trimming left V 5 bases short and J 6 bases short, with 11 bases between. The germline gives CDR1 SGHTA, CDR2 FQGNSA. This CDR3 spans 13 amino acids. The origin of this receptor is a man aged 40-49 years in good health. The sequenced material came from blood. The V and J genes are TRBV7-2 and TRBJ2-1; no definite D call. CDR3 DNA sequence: TGTGCCAGCAGCCTGAGTCTAACCAATGAGCAGTTCTTC. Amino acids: CASSLSLTNEQFF.